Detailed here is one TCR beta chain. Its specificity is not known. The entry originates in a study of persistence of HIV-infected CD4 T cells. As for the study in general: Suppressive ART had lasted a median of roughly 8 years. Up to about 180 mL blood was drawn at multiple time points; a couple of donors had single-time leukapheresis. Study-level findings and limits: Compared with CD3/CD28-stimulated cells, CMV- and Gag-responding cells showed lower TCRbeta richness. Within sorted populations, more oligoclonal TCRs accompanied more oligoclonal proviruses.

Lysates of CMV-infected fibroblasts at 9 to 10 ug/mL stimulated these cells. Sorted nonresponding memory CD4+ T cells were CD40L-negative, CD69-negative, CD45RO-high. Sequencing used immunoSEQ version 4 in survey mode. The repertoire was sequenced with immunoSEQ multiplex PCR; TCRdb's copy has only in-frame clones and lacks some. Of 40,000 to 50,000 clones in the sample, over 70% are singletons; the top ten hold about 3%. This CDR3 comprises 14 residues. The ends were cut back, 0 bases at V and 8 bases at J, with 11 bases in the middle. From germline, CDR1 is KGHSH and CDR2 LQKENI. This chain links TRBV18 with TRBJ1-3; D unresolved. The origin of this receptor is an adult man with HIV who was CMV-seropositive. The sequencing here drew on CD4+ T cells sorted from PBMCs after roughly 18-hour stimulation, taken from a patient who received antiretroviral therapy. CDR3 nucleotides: TGTGCCAGCTCACCACCGACGTTCGGGCACACCATATATTTT. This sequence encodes CASSPPTFGHTIYF.